The 5 T cell receptor beta chains given below trace back to one sample, sequenced in a study of blood T cell repertoires in COVID-19. Using immunoSEQ multiplex PCR, the repertoire was profiled, and TCRdb retains in-frame clones only, with some absent. The sample shows some 140,000 clones, approximately 80% of them seen only once. Material for sequencing was peripheral blood. The receptors stem from a man at least 80 years old with acute or convalescent COVID-19.

The chain uses TRBV28 and TRBJ2-7; TRBD2 aligns across 8 bases. V dropped 6 bases and J dropped 3; count of bases not matched to a gene: 4. This CDR3 contains 13 residues. The V gene's germline CDR1 is MDHEN and CDR2 SYDVKM. The CDR3, as DNA: TGTGCCAGCAGCCCCGGGACTAGCTACGAGCAGTACTTC. It yields the protein CASSPGTSYEQYF.

V gene TRBV21-1 combines with J gene TRBJ2-7; the table's D call, TRBD1, was not checked against the DNA. TRBV21-1 is reported as a pseudogene. The CDR3 is made up of 18 amino acids. The DNA for the CDR3 is TGTGCCAGCAGCGCCCCAGCCGACGAGGGGGACAACTCCTACGAGCAGTACTTC. Protein sequence: CASSAPADEGDNSYEQYF.

The genes are TRBV7-2 and TRBJ2-2, with a tentative D call TRBD2 (6 bases). From germline, CDR1 is SGHTA and CDR2 FQGNSA. The V end lost 5 bases, the J end lost 4 bases, and 17 bases lay between the germline ends. The CDR3 runs 16 residues. CDR3 coding DNA: TGTGCCAGCAGCCCTTTGGCTCTAGCGACCACCGGGGAGCTGTTTTTT. It specifies CASSPLALATTGELFF.

The rearrangement uses TRBV19 and TRBJ2-5; TRBD1 matches 11 bases. The CDR3 is 14 residues long. Germline assignment: CDR1 LNHDA and CDR2 SQIVND (reference sequence). The V segment lost 7 bases and the J segment 7 bases; nucleotides outside the gene matches: 8. For the CDR3, the DNA is TGTGCCAGTATGGGAGGGGACAGGGGGTTGACCCAGTACTTC. Amino acids: CASMGGDRGLTQYF.

This clone was seen a few times. The rearrangement links TRBV4-2 to TRBJ1-6; TRBD1 might be the D (6 bases). The germline gives CDR1 LGHNA, CDR2 YNFKEQ. Trimming pared 2 bases from V and 7 bases from J, leaving 12 bases between. The CDR3 has 15 residues. The chain's CDR3 is CASSQSQGQNSPLHF. The CDR3 nucleotides are TGTGCCAGCAGCCAATCCCAGGGACAAAATTCACCCCTCCACTTT.